The next 14 T cell receptor beta chains were all read from a single sample in a study of neurological immune-mediated disorders. Each CDR3 protein is one row after TCRdb ran MiXCR on the 5' RACE reads. The profile covers approximately 90,000 distinct CDR3 sequences, with around 3.4% appearing a single time and 5% to 6.5% taken by the ten largest. Input material: PBMCs. The receptor set was obtained from a woman aged 18 to 35 with multiple sclerosis.

This clonotype was detected many times. The V call is TRBV2, the J call TRBJ1-2; 12 bases fit TRBD1. This CDR3 contains 14 residues. Looked up from germline, CDR1 is SNHLY and CDR2 is FYNNEI. The V gene end was trimmed by 6 bases and the J gene end by 7 bases; junction bases not matched to a gene: 6. The chain's CDR3 is CASRMGTGGGGYTF. The CDR3 DNA reads as TGTGCCAGCAGAATGGGGACAGGGGGCGGTGGCTACACCTTC.

This clonotype was counted ten times or more. This chain links TRBV29-1 with TRBJ2-1; possibly TRBD1 or TRBD2 for D (5 bases each). The V end was cut by 0 bases, the J end by 8 bases, with 14 bases between. The CDR3 loop spans 14 amino acids. Per germline, CDR1 SQVTM and CDR2 ANQGSEA. The CDR3 sequence is CSVEDRGWIDEQFF. DNA of the CDR3: TGCAGCGTTGAAGATCGGGGCTGGATCGATGAGCAGTTCTTC.

This clonotype was seen at least ten times. The gene calls are TRBV2 and TRBJ1-2, with 7 bases identical to TRBD1. There are 13 residues in the CDR3. The V and J ends lost 3 bases and 7 bases, in that order; junction bases with no gene match: 5. CDR1 and CDR2 from the germline V gene are SNHLY and FYNNEI. CDR3 residues: CASSDRDSGGYTF. The CDR3 coding sequence is TGTGCCAGCAGTGATAGGGACAGTGGTGGCTACACCTTC.

The sample holds many counts of this clonotype. This chain joins TRBV20-1 and TRBJ1-1, with D perhaps TRBD1 (6 bases). Germline V gene lookup returns CDR1 DFQATT and CDR2 SNEGSKA (reference sequence). There are 15 residues in the CDR3. Trimming pared 5 bases from V and 0 bases from J, leaving 16 bases between. CDR3 residues: CSAEKGERMNTEAFF. The DNA for the CDR3 is TGCAGTGCTGAGAAGGGGGAACGGATGAACACTGAAGCTTTCTTT.

This clonotype was observed many times. J is TRBJ2-3 and V is TRBV9; a possible D gene is TRBD2 (5 bases). The V gene's germline CDR1 is SGDLS and CDR2 YYNGEE. The germline V and J ends were trimmed by 4 bases and 2 bases, with 11 bases remaining between them. The CDR3 is made up of 14 amino acids. The CDR3 sequence: CASSRPGNTDTQYF. CDR3 DNA: TGTGCCAGCAGCCGCCCGGGGAACACAGATACGCAGTATTTT.

In its sample, this clonotype was seen many times. The chain couples TRBV5-5 to TRBJ2-5; TRBD2 matches at 11 bases. V gave up 4 bases and J gave up 2 bases; unmatched junction bases: 7. The length of the CDR3 is 16 residues. Germline lookup yields CDR1 SGHKS and CDR2 YYEKEE (reference sequence). CDR3 in amino acids: CASSGLGTSGQETQYF. In DNA, the CDR3 is TGTGCCAGCAGCGGACTGGGGACTAGCGGACAAGAGACCCAGTACTTC.

At least ten counts were recorded for this clonotype. The chain recombines TRBV5-1 with TRBJ1-2; D is ambiguous. CDR3 size: 15 residues. The ends were cut back, 2 bases at V and 2 bases at J, with 13 bases in the middle. Germline values: CDR1 SGHRS, CDR2 YFSETQ. The CDR3 DNA is TGCGCCAGCAGCTTTGATCCGTCGGGAAACTATGGCTACACCTTC. Protein sequence: CASSFDPSGNYGYTF.

The sample holds many counts of this clonotype. This CDR3 reads CASSFVVGPTGELFF. The CDR3 DNA is TGTGCCAGCAGTTTCGTTGTAGGGCCGACCGGGGAGCTGTTTTTT. This sequence joins TRBV27 and TRBJ2-2, with D hard to call. V lost 3 bases and J 5 bases, leaving 13 bases between the germline ends. In germline, CDR1 is MNHEY, CDR2 SMNVEV (reference sequence). The CDR3 sequence is 15 residues long.

This clonotype came up many times. The chain couples TRBV7-8 to TRBJ2-1; D remains unclear. The germline V gene has CDR1 SGHVS and CDR2 FQNEAQ. The germline V and J ends were trimmed by 5 bases and 8 bases, with 16 bases remaining between them. The CDR3 is 14 residues long. CDR3 loop: CASSPSGLMDEQFF. The DNA of the CDR3 is TGTGCCAGCAGCCCCTCTGGCTTGATGGATGAGCAGTTCTTC.

This clonotype was seen at least ten times. This chain links TRBV20-1 with TRBJ2-7; TRBD1 matches 9 bases. Germline CDR1 and CDR2: DFQATT and SNEGSKA (reference sequence). The length of the CDR3 is 14 residues. The ends lost 1 base at V and 0 bases at J; junction bases unmatched: 1. The CDR3 region has the DNA TGCAGTGCTAGAGTGACAGGGGGCTCCTACGAGCAGTACTTC. Protein product: CSARVTGGSYEQYF.

This clonotype appeared many times. The chain combines TRBV5-5 with TRBJ2-7; weak D call: TRBD1 (5 bases). V was cut by 2 bases and J by 0 bases, with 12 bases left in between. This CDR3 is built from 15 residues. Germline V lookup: CDR1 SGHKS, CDR2 YYEKEE (reference sequence). The CDR3 spells CASSFITGASYEQYF. The CDR3 DNA sequence: TGTGCCAGCAGCTTTATTACAGGAGCCTCCTACGAGCAGTACTTC.

This clonotype has at least ten counts. The rearrangement links TRBV6-5 to TRBJ1-6; no firm D call. Trimming removed 6 bases at V and 10 bases at J, with 19 bases between. CDR1 and CDR2 (germline): MNHEY, SVGAGI. CDR3 length equals 15 residues. CDR3 coding DNA: TGTGCCAGCAGATTCCGGGCCTCGCCTCCCTCACCCCTCCACTTT. The encoded protein is CASRFRASPPSPLHF.

In its sample, this clonotype was seen many times. The chain couples TRBV11-2 to TRBJ2-7; tentatively, D is TRBD1 (7 bases). V dropped 5 bases and J dropped 5 bases, with 13 bases sitting between them. Germline values: CDR1 SGHAT, CDR2 FQNNGV. This CDR3 is built from 13 residues. CDR3 residues: CASSRQGLHEQYF. The CDR3 coding sequence is TGTGCCAGCAGCCGACAGGGACTTCACGAGCAGTACTTC.

This clonotype showed up many times. The chain employs TRBV6-5 and TRBJ2-2; D tentatively fits TRBD1 or TRBD2 (5 bases each). Trimming took off 6 bases at V and 4 bases at J, with 15 bases between the two ends. The CDR3 covers 15 residues. Per the germline V gene, CDR1 is MNHEY and CDR2 is SVGAGI. The CDR3 loop reads CASSSRGGGTGELFF. In DNA form, the CDR3 reads TGTGCCAGCAGCTCGAGGGGCGGAGGCACCGGGGAGCTGTTTTTT.